A single sample gave rise to the 31 T cell receptor beta chains below, sequenced in a study of vaccination effects on CD4 cells after COVID-19. Isolating CD4+ T cells followed about 10 days of culture. Two doses of either BNT162b2 or mRNA-1273 were given to each participant. No antigen has been assigned to these receptors. Clones were read by immunoSEQ multiplex PCR, and TCRdb kept only the in-frame ones, dropping some. There are tens of thousands of clones in the sample; about 74% occur only once, and around 14% lies in the top ten. The source material was CD4+ T cells from PBMCs cultured without peptide, sampled after COVID-19 vaccination. Receptor source: a human donor who received a COVID-19 vaccine.

J is TRBJ2-3 and V is TRBV5-1, with TRBD2 identical over 10 bases. V gave up 0 bases and J gave up 0 bases; unmatched junction bases: 10. The CDR3 covers 19 residues. Germline CDR1 is SGHRS and CDR2 is YFSETQ. The CDR3 loop reads CASSLARMLAGGSTDTQYF. CDR3 coding DNA: TGCGCCAGCAGCTTGGCTCGAATGTTAGCGGGAGGAAGCACAGATACGCAGTATTTT.

The CDR3 DNA sequence: TGTGCCAGCAGCTCCCTAGCGTTGAGCTCCTACGAGCAGTACTTC. Its translation is CASSSLALSSYEQYF. The chain has TRBV7-8 and TRBJ2-7, with D possibly TRBD2 on 6 matching bases. CDR1 is SGHVS and CDR2 is FQNEAQ in the germline V gene. V lost 4 bases to trimming and J lost 0 bases, with 13 bases between them. The CDR3 contains 15 residues.

This clone was picked up a small number of times. V gene TRBV2 combines with J gene TRBJ1-1; 12 bases are shared with TRBD1. This CDR3 is 14 amino acids long. The germline V gene encodes CDR1 SNHLY and CDR2 FYNNEI. V trimming: 5 bases; J trimming: 7 bases; junction bases outside the gene matches: 5. CDR3 coding DNA: TGTGCCAGCAGTAGGGACAGGGGGCGTGATGAAGCTTTCTTT. This gives the protein CASSRDRGRDEAFF.

The V gene is TRBV6-1, the J gene TRBJ2-4, with D perhaps matching TRBD1 (6 bases). Germline CDR1 MNHNS, CDR2 SASEGT. The CDR3 runs 16 residues. V dropped 2 bases and J dropped 0 bases, with 11 bases sitting between them. The DNA for the CDR3 is TGTGCCAGCAGTGAATGGACAGACCTAGCCAAAAACATTCAGTACTTC. Translation: CASSEWTDLAKNIQYF.

The chain employs TRBV4-2 and TRBJ2-3, with 16 bases matching TRBD2. Germline V gene lookup returns CDR1 LGHNA and CDR2 YNFKEQ. The CDR3 contains 17 residues. Trimming took 0 bases from V and 8 from J; bases not matched to a gene: 5. The CDR3 is CASSQDPGLAGGGTQYF. Written as DNA, the CDR3 is TGTGCCAGCAGCCAAGATCCGGGACTAGCGGGAGGGGGTACGCAGTATTTT.

The chain carries TRBV9 and TRBJ1-3; 7 nucleotides align to TRBD1. CDR3 length equals 16 residues. Germline CDR1 is SGDLS and CDR2 is YYNGEE. The V segment lost 4 bases and the J segment 6 bases; nucleotides outside the gene matches: 13. CDR3 protein: CASSPRTGLGENTIYF. The CDR3 nucleotides read TGTGCCAGCAGCCCCCGGACAGGCCTGGGCGAAAACACCATATATTTT.

This clone was detected a few times. V usage is TRBV5-6 and J usage is TRBJ1-3; maybe TRBD1 (5 bases). V lost 0 bases, J lost 0 bases, and 10 bases lay in between. This CDR3 is built from 16 residues. CDR1 is SGHDT, CDR2 YYEEEE, per germline. The CDR3 is CASSLDRGPSGNTIYF. In DNA, the CDR3 is TGTGCCAGCAGCTTGGACCGGGGACCCTCTGGAAACACCATATATTTT. Drawing the rest from reference TRBV5-6 and TRBJ1-3, the complete variable domain is DAGVTQSPTHLIKTRGQQVTLRCSPKSGHDTVSWYQQALGQGPQFIFQYYEEEERQRGNFPDRFSGHQFPNYSSELNVNALLLGDSALYLCASSLDRGPSGNTIYFGEGSWLTVV.

This rearrangement joins TRBV11-2 to TRBJ2-7; TRBD2 aligns across 9 bases. The V gene end was trimmed by 2 bases and the J gene end by 2 bases; junction bases not matched to a gene: 10. The V gene's germline CDR1 is SGHAT and CDR2 FQNNGV. The CDR3 sequence is 17 residues long. The CDR3 bases are TGTGCCAGCAGCTTAAGCCCCATCGGCGGGAGGGCCTACGAGCAGTACTTC. Its protein is CASSLSPIGGRAYEQYF.

This CDR3 is CASSSGPYNSPLHF. The DNA of the CDR3 is TGTGCCAGCAGTTCCGGGCCCTATAATTCACCCCTCCACTTT. The V and J genes are TRBV6-5 and TRBJ1-6; no clear D. The V end lost 4 bases, the J end lost 2 bases, and 6 bases lay between the germline ends. The CDR3 consists of 14 residues. The germline V gene encodes CDR1 MNHEY and CDR2 SVGAGI.

The V gene is TRBV5-6, the J gene TRBJ1-2, with D perhaps matching TRBD1 (6 bases). This CDR3 has 14 residues. Germline CDR1 reads SGHDT; CDR2 reads YYEEEE. V was trimmed by 4 bases and J by 4 bases, leaving 14 bases between them. Here the CDR3 reads CASSQGGGSYGYTF. The CDR3 nucleotides are TGTGCCAGCAGCCAGGGAGGGGGTAGCTATGGCTACACCTTC.

The chain carries TRBV19 and TRBJ1-1, with D uncertain. Trimming stripped 3 bases from V and 5 bases from J, with 10 bases between. Germline assignment: CDR1 LNHDA and CDR2 SQIVND (reference sequence). This CDR3 has 13 amino acids. As DNA, the CDR3 is TGTGCCAGTAGTATGGCGGCAGGAACTGAAGCTTTCTTT. Translating gives CASSMAAGTEAFF.

This chain links TRBV18 with TRBJ2-3, with TRBD1 matching over 11 bases. V gave up 3 bases and J gave up 6 bases; unmatched junction bases: 5. The CDR3 length is 15 residues. The germline V gene encodes CDR1 KGHSH and CDR2 LQKENI. CDR3 bases: TGTGCCAGCTCACCCGGACAGGGGGCACGGGATACGCAGTATTTT. Its translation is CASSPGQGARDTQYF.

The chain couples TRBV6-5 to TRBJ2-1; unclear D gene. Germline CDR1 is MNHEY and CDR2 is SVGAGI. Trimming stripped 5 bases from V and 2 bases from J, with 4 bases between. The CDR3 has 12 amino acids. The DNA for the CDR3 is TGTGCCAGCAGTCTGACCTACAATGAGCAGTTCTTC. It is translated as CASSLTYNEQFF.

This sequence joins TRBV20-1 and TRBJ2-1, with a weak D call TRBD2 (7 bases). Per germline, CDR1 DFQATT and CDR2 SNEGSKA (reference sequence). The CDR3 is made up of 14 amino acids. V lost 3 bases and J lost 4, with 13 bases in between. The CDR3 region has the DNA TGCAGTGCTAGTTCGGGGAGGGGGTACAATGAGCAGTTCTTC. Translation gives CSASSGRGYNEQFF.

The CDR3: CAISQGTSYEQYF. In nucleotides, the CDR3 is TGTGCCATCAGTCAGGGGACCTCCTACGAGCAGTACTTC. This chain connects TRBV10-3 to TRBJ2-7; the D gene is possibly TRBD1 (6 bases). Germline loops: CDR1 ENHRY, CDR2 SYGVKD. The CDR3 consists of 13 residues. V lost 5 bases to trimming and J lost 0 bases, with 8 bases between them.

The V and J genes are TRBV3-1 (or the pseudogene TRBV3-2) and TRBJ2-3; D not resolved. V was clipped by 0 bases and J by 2 bases, with 18 bases between them. CDR3 length equals 18 residues. CDR1 LGHDT and CDR2 YNNKEL come from the germline V gene (reference sequence). CDR3 sequence (DNA): TGTGCCAGCAGCCAAGAGTCTGTTCTGGCCGGCCTCACAGATACGCAGTATTTT. Protein: CASSQESVLAGLTDTQYF.

The rearrangement uses TRBV5-1 and TRBJ1-1; D gene ambiguous. The V and J ends lost 1 base and 0 bases respectively, with 13 bases between them. Per the germline V gene, CDR1 is SGHRS and CDR2 is YFSETQ. The CDR3 loop spans 16 amino acids. The CDR3 is CASSLSKEGMNTEAFF. The CDR3 DNA follows: TGCGCCAGCAGCTTGAGTAAGGAGGGCATGAACACTGAAGCTTTCTTT.

This clone was seen a handful of times. The CDR3 loop reads CASSTQSTEAFF. The DNA of the CDR3 is TGTGCCAGCAGCACGCAGAGCACTGAAGCTTTCTTT. This sequence joins TRBV6-2 or TRBV6-3 and TRBJ1-1; D remains unclear. V lost 6 bases and J lost 4, with 9 bases in between. The CDR3 is made up of 12 amino acids. Germline CDR1 is MNHEY and CDR2 is SVGEGT.

There are a few counts of this clone. In nucleotides, the CDR3 is TGCAGCGTTGTAGGGGTTGGCTACACCTTC. Translation gives CSVVGVGYTF. The gene calls are TRBV29-1 and TRBJ1-2, with D possibly being TRBD1 (5 bases). There are 10 residues in the CDR3. The germline V gene encodes CDR1 SQVTM and CDR2 ANQGSEA. Trimming removed 4 bases from V and 7 bases from J, with 7 bases in between.

This clone was found a few times. The chain has TRBV11-3 and TRBJ2-3; D possibly uses TRBD1 or TRBD2 (6 bases each). V dropped 2 bases and J dropped 2 bases, with 11 bases sitting between them. This CDR3 has 15 residues. CDR1 and CDR2 (germline): SGHNT, YENEEA. The chain's CDR3 is CASSLTGAPTDTQYF. CDR3 in DNA: TGTGCCAGCAGCTTAACGGGGGCACCCACAGATACGCAGTATTTT.

This clone appeared a few times. The chain joins TRBV6-1 to TRBJ2-1, with 7 bases fitting TRBD2. This CDR3 region has 18 residues. V dropped 0 bases and J dropped 2; count of bases not matched to a gene: 10. Germline lookup yields CDR1 MNHNS and CDR2 SASEGT. CDR3 sequence reads: CASSEAGGPGRAYNEQFF. CDR3 nucleotides: TGTGCCAGCAGTGAAGCGGGAGGGCCAGGTCGGGCCTACAATGAGCAGTTCTTC.

This sequence joins TRBV28 and TRBJ2-7; D perhaps matches TRBD2 (6 bases). Germline loops: CDR1 MDHEN, CDR2 SYDVKM. Deletions cut 10 bases from V and 5 bases from J, with 18 bases between. CDR3 size: 13 residues. The DNA of the CDR3 is TGTGCCACCAAGGCGGGGTCCTCTAACGAGCAGTACTTC. Translating it yields CATKAGSSNEQYF.

The chain uses TRBV5-1 and TRBJ1-1; D unresolved. The V end lost 0 bases, the J end lost 1 base, and 7 bases lay between the germline ends. The CDR3 runs to 14 residues. Germline lookup yields CDR1 SGHRS and CDR2 YFSETQ. The CDR3 DNA reads TGCGCCAGCAGCTTGGCCGCGGCGAACACTGAAGCTTTCTTT. The encoded protein is CASSLAAANTEAFF.

This chain links TRBV6-6 with TRBJ2-7, with TRBD2 as a possible D gene (6 bases). Germline loops: CDR1 MNHNY, CDR2 SVGAGI (reference sequence). The CDR3 spans 15 residues. V lost 2 bases, J lost 3 bases, and 14 bases lay in between. The CDR3 loop is CASSYGVGGSYEQYF. In DNA, the CDR3 is TGTGCCAGCAGTTACGGGGTCGGGGGTAGCTACGAGCAGTACTTC.

The chain employs TRBV12-3 or TRBV12-4 and TRBJ2-7, with D unresolved. V lost 6 bases and J 2 bases, leaving 8 bases between the germline ends. The CDR3 has 12 amino acids. The chain's CDR3 is CASRRETYEQYF. The CDR3 region has the DNA TGTGCCAGCAGACGTGAAACCTACGAGCAGTACTTC.

The sample holds a few counts of this clone. The V gene is TRBV5-8, the J gene TRBJ1-1; D is unclear. The germline V gene encodes CDR1 SGHTS and CDR2 YDEGEE. Trimming left V 4 bases short and J 2 bases short, with 6 bases between. The CDR3 totals 12 residues. The CDR3 DNA reads TGTGCCAGCAGCCGGAGAAACACTGAAGCTTTCTTT. Its translation is CASSRRNTEAFF. Looking up the rest from reference TRBV5-8 and TRBJ1-1 gives the full variable domain: EAGVTQSPTHLIKTRGQQATLRCSPISGHTSVYWYQQALGLGLQFLLWYDEGEERNRGNFPPRFSGRQFPNYSSELNVNALELEDSALYLCASSRRNTEAFFGQGTRLTVV.

In its sample, this clone was seen a few times. The chain employs TRBV2 and TRBJ1-5; TRBD1 might be the D (5 bases). The germline V and J ends were trimmed by 5 bases and 2 bases, with 10 bases remaining between them. CDR1 is SNHLY, CDR2 FYNNEI, per germline. CDR3 length: 14 amino acids. The CDR3 nucleotides are TGTGCCAGCAGTTCAGGGTTGGGCAATCAGCCCCAGCATTTT. The encoded protein is CASSSGLGNQPQHF.

This clone was seen a handful of times. V and J are TRBV30 and TRBJ1-2; no definite D call. Deletions cut 3 bases from V and 5 bases from J, with 10 bases between. The CDR3 covers 12 residues. CDR1 GTSNPN and CDR2 SVGIG come from the germline V gene (reference sequence). The CDR3 nucleotides are TGTGCCTGGAGGTCTAACGATTATGGCTACACCTTC. Translation gives CAWRSNDYGYTF.

This clone was seen only once. V is TRBV5-1 and J is TRBJ2-1; 7 nucleotides match TRBD2. The CDR3 is 14 amino acids. The germline gives CDR1 SGHRS, CDR2 YFSETQ. The ends lost 0 bases at V and 6 bases at J; junction bases unmatched: 3. The CDR3 loop reads CASSLASGGNEQFF. In nucleotides, the CDR3 is TGCGCCAGCAGCTTGGCCTCGGGGGGCAATGAGCAGTTCTTC.

This clone was seen only a few times. This rearrangement joins TRBV29-1 to TRBJ1-1, with TRBD1 as a possible D gene (6 bases). Trimming cost V 7 bases and J 5 bases, with 17 bases left between them. Germline loops: CDR1 SQVTM, CDR2 ANQGSEA. CDR3 size: 13 residues. This chain's CDR3 is CSASPKGGTEAFF. CDR3 DNA: TGCAGCGCCTCTCCCAAGGGGGGTACTGAAGCTTTCTTT.

The rearrangement joins TRBV7-2 to TRBJ1-6; D possibly corresponds to TRBD1 (6 bases). Trimming pared 1 base from V and 10 bases from J, leaving 14 bases between. Germline CDR1 SGHTA, CDR2 FQGNSA. The CDR3 consists of 15 residues. CDR3 in amino acids: CASSLDLVRGSPLHF. As DNA, the CDR3 is TGTGCCAGCAGCTTAGATCTCGTAAGGGGGTCACCCCTCCACTTT.